Shown below are 14 T cell receptor beta chains from a single sample sequenced in a study of cytomegalovirus exposure and HLA in healthy donors. The method was immunoSEQ multiplex PCR; TCRdb's version includes in-frame clones alone and lacks a portion of them. The sample lists more than 85,000 clones, 70% to 90% seen once, with more than 1.4% in the top ten. Sequencing was carried out using PBMCs. These receptors came from a woman in her thirties in good health and CMV-seropositive.

The chain carries TRBV6-1 and TRBJ2-3, with 13 bases aligning to TRBD2. Trimming at V came to 4 bases and at J to 4 bases, leaving 5 bases not matched to a gene. This CDR3 spans 16 amino acids. Germline CDR1 and CDR2: MNHNS and SASEGT. The CDR3 DNA reads as TGTGCCAGCAGTGTACTAGCGGGAGGGCCATCAGATACGCAGTATTTT. This translates into CASSVLAGGPSDTQYF.

The genes are TRBV19 and TRBJ1-4; possible D gene TRBD1, 6 bases. This CDR3 spans 17 amino acids. Trimming took off 7 bases at V and 5 bases at J, with 23 bases between the two ends. Germline lookup yields CDR1 LNHDA and CDR2 SQIVND (reference sequence). The CDR3 reads CASTLRGQRYRNEKLFF. DNA of the CDR3: TGTGCCAGTACTCTCCGAGGACAGAGGTATCGAAATGAAAAACTGTTTTTT.

The chain couples TRBV4-2 to TRBJ2-2; 14 bases agree with TRBD2. Germline lookup yields CDR1 LGHNA and CDR2 YNFKEQ. The CDR3 has 20 amino acids. V lost 0 bases to trimming and J lost 0 bases; unmatched junction nucleotides: 6. CDR3 loop: CASSQDRGGLAGANTGELFF. The CDR3 coding sequence is TGTGCCAGCAGCCAAGATAGGGGGGGACTAGCGGGAGCGAACACCGGGGAGCTGTTTTTT.

V gene TRBV4-1 combines with J gene TRBJ2-2; tentative D call: TRBD2 (5 bases). This CDR3 has 15 residues. Germline CDR1 reads MGHRA; CDR2 reads YSYEKL. Trimming removed 4 bases from V and 6 bases from J, with 15 bases in between. CDR3 sequence (DNA): TGCGCCAGCAGCCCCTTTGCGGAGAGGGCCGGGGAGCTGTTTTTT. Amino acids: CASSPFAERAGELFF.

The chain employs TRBV18 and TRBJ2-7; 7 bases line up with TRBD2. After removal of 2 bases from V and 2 bases from J, the junction contained 15 bases not matched to a gene. Germline-derived CDR1 and CDR2 are KGHSH and LQKENI. The CDR3 totals 18 residues. DNA of the CDR3: TGTGCCAGCTCACCATCAGGACTAGGACTATTCGCCACCTACGAGCAGTACTTC. Protein: CASSPSGLGLFATYEQYF.

V usage is TRBV6-6 and J usage is TRBJ2-2, with D maybe TRBD2 (5 bases). Germline values: CDR1 MNHNY, CDR2 SVGAGI (reference sequence). Trimming took 6 bases from V and 5 from J, leaving 19 bases between them. This CDR3 is built from 16 residues. The CDR3 nucleotides read TGTGCCAGCAGCCTCCTAGCCGTGGAGAGTACCGGGGAGCTGTTTTTT. It codes for CASSLLAVESTGELFF.

The chain recombines TRBV2 with TRBJ2-7; a possible D gene is TRBD1 (5 bases). V lost 5 bases to trimming and J lost 6 bases, with 11 bases between them. Looked up from germline, CDR1 is SNHLY and CDR2 is FYNNEI. This CDR3 has 12 amino acids. The CDR3 here is CASSKGWGEQYF. CDR3 DNA sequence: TGTGCCAGCAGTAAGGGGTGGGGCGAGCAGTACTTC. Looking up the rest from reference TRBV2 and TRBJ2-7 gives the full variable domain: EPEVTQTPSHQVTQMGQEVILRCVPISNHLYFYWYRQILGQKVEFLVSFYNNEISEKSEIFDDQFSVERPDGSNFTLKIRSTKLEDSAMYFCASSKGWGEQYFGPGTRLTVT.

The chain employs TRBV11-2 and TRBJ1-4; the match to TRBD1 covers 10 bases. This CDR3 is 15 amino acids long. Germline trimming cut 5 bases from V and 7 bases from J; bases unmatched to any gene: 7. Germline V lookup: CDR1 SGHAT, CDR2 FQNNGV. The CDR3 loop is CASSPGTGAREKLFF. In DNA, the CDR3 is TGTGCCAGCAGCCCCGGGACAGGGGCACGTGAAAAACTGTTTTTT.

This clone was detected a few times. The chain carries TRBV15 and TRBJ2-2, with D possibly matching TRBD1 (6 bases). Germline assignment: CDR1 LNHNV and CDR2 YYDKDF (reference sequence). This CDR3 region has 18 residues. V lost 0 bases, J lost 0 bases, and 14 bases lay in between. The DNA for the CDR3 is TGTGCCACCAGCAGAGACGCCCTGGACAGTACGAACACCGGGGAGCTGTTTTTT. It specifies CATSRDALDSTNTGELFF.

The chain links TRBV5-1 to TRBJ2-2; TRBD1 agrees at 9 bases. In germline, CDR1 is SGHRS, CDR2 YFSETQ. The CDR3 runs to 15 residues. Trimming at V came to 3 bases and at J to 7 bases, leaving 7 bases not matched to a gene. The CDR3 DNA sequence: TGCGCCAGCAGCTGGGGGACAGGGCCCTTCGGGGAGCTGTTTTTT. Amino acid sequence: CASSWGTGPFGELFF.

The chain joins TRBV7-2 to TRBJ1-1, with D perhaps matching TRBD1 (6 bases). The V and J ends lost 4 bases and 12 bases respectively, with 18 bases between them. The CDR3 has 13 amino acids. Germline CDR1 is SGHTA and CDR2 is FQGNSA. DNA of the CDR3: TGTGCCAGCAGCTCTTTTAACAGGGAGAGGTCTTTCTTT. It codes for CASSSFNRERSFF.

The CDR3 DNA is TGTGCCAGCAGCCCCGGAAGGACAGGGGTCATGAACACTGAAGCTTTCTTT. It translates to CASSPGRTGVMNTEAFF. This sequence joins TRBV11-1 and TRBJ1-1; 9 nucleotides agree with TRBD1. V gave up 5 bases and J gave up 0 bases; unmatched junction bases: 10. Germline V gene data show CDR1 as SGHAT and CDR2 as FQDESV (reference sequence). The CDR3 sequence is 17 residues long. Full variable domain (outside the CDR3, taken from reference TRBV11-1 and TRBJ1-1): EAEVAQSPRYKITEKSQAVAFWCDPISGHATLYWYRQILGQGPELLVQFQDESVVDDSQLPKDRFSAERLKGVDSTLKIQPAELGDSAMYLCASSPGRTGVMNTEAFFGQGTRLTVV.

This clone was seen more than once but under ten times. This chain links TRBV30 with TRBJ2-7, with 8 bases that match TRBD1. With 1 base clipped from V and 4 bases from J, the junction kept 3 bases outside the gene matches. CDR3 length: 13 residues. Germline V gene sequence: CDR1 GTSNPN, CDR2 SVGIG (reference sequence). CDR3 sequence (DNA): TGTGCCTGGAGTGCAGACAGGGGATACGAGCAGTACTTC. It specifies CAWSADRGYEQYF.

This clone was observed a handful of times. V usage is TRBV19 and J usage is TRBJ1-2, with 11 bases aligning to TRBD1. This CDR3 contains 15 residues. The germline gives CDR1 LNHDA, CDR2 SQIVND (reference sequence). J gave up 6 bases and V 1 base, and 4 bases lay outside the gene matches. This CDR3 reads CASSIGTGGVDGYTF. CDR3 nucleotide sequence: TGTGCCAGTAGTATAGGGACAGGGGGCGTTGATGGCTACACCTTC.